The 10 T cell receptor beta chains listed next were all sequenced from one sample in a study of identical twins. Using its own MiXCR run on the 5' RACE reads, TCRdb lists one record per CDR3 protein. Counted here are some 690,000 distinct CDR3 sequences, 21% occurring once; the ten biggest clones make up about 4.5%. The sample also formed part of further work on T cells expressing NK-cell markers.

Sequencing was done on a sample of PBMCs. These receptors were obtained from a woman aged 18-30 years in good health.

The J gene is TRBJ2-1, the V gene TRBV20-1; 9 bases align to TRBD2. The CDR3 consists of 13 residues. In germline, CDR1 is DFQATT, CDR2 SNEGSKA (reference sequence). After removal of 6 bases from V and 6 bases from J, the junction contained 6 bases not matched to a gene. DNA for the CDR3: TGCAGTGCAGCGGGGGGCGCTGGCAATGAGCAGTTCTTC. This translates into CSAAGGAGNEQFF.

This sequence joins TRBV7-9 and TRBJ2-5; 7 positions agree with TRBD1. V lost 5 bases to trimming and J lost 5 bases; unmatched junction nucleotides: 14. In germline, CDR1 is SEHNR, CDR2 FQNEAQ (reference sequence). The CDR3 contains 16 residues. As DNA, the CDR3 is TGTGCCAGCAGCGTACCCGGGACAGAGGGGCAGGAGACCCAGTACTTC. This sequence encodes CASSVPGTEGQETQYF.

The chain joins TRBV15 to TRBJ1-5; D is possibly TRBD1 (6 bases). V dropped 0 bases and J dropped 6 bases, with 12 bases sitting between them. Germline CDR1 LNHNV, CDR2 YYDKDF (reference sequence). This CDR3 spans 15 amino acids. The DNA of the CDR3 is TGTGCCACCAGCAGAGACCAGGGGCGGATTCAGCCCCAGCATTTT. Its protein product is CATSRDQGRIQPQHF.

The rearrangement links TRBV20-1 to TRBJ2-1; 7 nucleotides match TRBD2. The length of the CDR3 is 14 residues. V was clipped by 4 bases and J by 9 bases; unmatched bases: 12. Germline-derived CDR1 and CDR2 are DFQATT and SNEGSKA (reference sequence). The CDR3 reads CSATQGGGRTEQFF. The CDR3 DNA is TGCAGTGCTACCCAGGGAGGCGGGAGAACTGAGCAGTTCTTC.

V gene TRBV9 combines with J gene TRBJ2-1, with a weak D call TRBD2 (5 bases). Germline values: CDR1 SGDLS, CDR2 YYNGEE. This CDR3 spans 17 amino acids. Trimming removed 1 base at V and 4 bases at J, with 18 bases between. This CDR3 reads CASSVKASPLNYNEQFF. The CDR3 bases are TGTGCCAGCAGCGTAAAGGCTAGCCCATTAAATTACAATGAGCAGTTCTTC.

The chain carries TRBV9 and TRBJ2-1; 9 bases line up with TRBD2. There are 15 residues in the CDR3. The trim removed 5 bases at V and 4 bases at J, leaving 7 bases unmatched. The germline gives CDR1 SGDLS, CDR2 YYNGEE. CDR3 protein: CASSRLAGRYNEQFF. The CDR3, as DNA: TGTGCCAGCAGTCGGCTAGCGGGACGGTACAATGAGCAGTTCTTC.

This clonotype was observed a handful of times. The J gene is TRBJ2-3, the V gene TRBV6-5; no clear D gene. CDR1 and CDR2 (germline): MNHEY, SVGAGI. The CDR3 runs 14 residues. Trimming shortened V by 1 base and J by 0 bases, and 5 bases separated the two germline ends. The DNA of the CDR3 is TGTGCCAGCAGTTACTTTTCTAGCACAGATACGCAGTATTTT. Translating it yields CASSYFSSTDTQYF.

This rearrangement joins TRBV5-6 to TRBJ2-2; no firm D call. The V end lost 1 base, the J end lost 0 bases, and 7 bases lay between the germline ends. The CDR3 is 15 amino acids. Germline-derived CDR1 and CDR2 are SGHDT and YYEEEE. The CDR3 DNA reads TGTGCCAGCAGCTTGTACCGAACGAACACCGGGGAGCTGTTTTTT. As protein: CASSLYRTNTGELFF.

The V gene is TRBV5-5, the J gene TRBJ2-2, with D maybe TRBD2 (5 bases). Germline V gene data show CDR1 as SGHKS and CDR2 as YYEKEE (reference sequence). Trimming stripped 0 bases from V and 3 bases from J, with 12 bases between. CDR3 length: 16 residues. As DNA, the CDR3 is TGTGCCAGCAGCTTGGCCCTAGCTAGCTACACCGGGGAGCTGTTTTTT. Translated: CASSLALASYTGELFF.

This clonotype has just a few counts. The rearrangement links TRBV6-5 to TRBJ2-5; D unclear. Germline CDR1 MNHEY, CDR2 SVGAGI. V was clipped by 8 bases and J by 5 bases, with 6 bases between them. This CDR3 contains 10 residues. The CDR3 DNA reads TGTGCCAGCTTGGGGGAGACCCAGTACTTC. It encodes CASLGETQYF.